A single sample is the source of the 31 T cell receptor beta chains below, sequenced in a study of CD8 T cells in Susac syndrome. A quantity of roughly 0.5 to 1 ug RNA underwent reverse transcription using random hexamers. A single record per CDR3 protein comes from TCRdb applying MiXCR to the immunoSEQ multiplex PCR reads. Of 120,000 to 150,000 distinct CDR3 sequences in the sample, roughly 94% were seen once. Sequencing was performed on CD4+ T cells from PBMCs. The source of these receptors is a human donor in good health.

This chain uses TRBV30 with TRBJ1-5; D gene ambiguous. From germline, CDR1 is GTSNPN and CDR2 SVGIG (reference sequence). Deletions cut 4 bases from V and 0 bases from J, with 7 bases between. The CDR3 totals 13 residues. The CDR3 loop reads CAWNRDSNQPQHF. The CDR3 DNA is TGTGCCTGGAACAGAGATAGCAATCAGCCCCAGCATTTT.

The CDR3 here is CASSTQGKEAFF. CDR3 nucleotide sequence: TGTGCCAGCAGTACCCAGGGGAAAGAAGCTTTCTTT. The genes are TRBV12-3 or TRBV12-4 and TRBJ1-1; TRBD1 might be the D (6 bases). Trimming cost V 5 bases and J 8 bases, with 12 bases left between them. The CDR3 sequence is 12 residues long.

This clonotype occurred once. J is TRBJ2-7 and V is TRBV7-9; tentatively, D is TRBD2 (6 bases). The CDR3 has 14 amino acids. V was cut by 2 bases and J by 3 bases, with 11 bases left in between. Germline-derived CDR1 and CDR2 are SEHNR and FQNEAQ (reference sequence). The CDR3 DNA is TGTGCCAGCAGCTTATCGGGGGACCTCTACGAGCAGTACTTC. As protein: CASSLSGDLYEQYF.

This chain links TRBV20-1 with TRBJ2-7; 12 bases are a match to TRBD2. The J segment lost 5 bases and the V segment lost 0 bases, leaving 8 bases of the junction unmatched. Germline V gene sequence: CDR1 DFQATT, CDR2 SNEGSKA (reference sequence). This CDR3 contains 16 residues. CDR3 amino acids: CSARDRILAGGHEQYF. CDR3 in DNA: TGCAGTGCTAGAGATAGGATACTAGCGGGAGGTCACGAGCAGTACTTC.

The chain recombines TRBV18 with TRBJ1-1, with unresolved D. The CDR3 spans 15 residues. V lost 2 bases and J lost 0, with 10 bases in between. In germline, CDR1 is KGHSH, CDR2 LQKENI. The CDR3 DNA is TGTGCCAGCTCACCAACGAACAGACTGAACACTGAAGCTTTCTTT. This codes for CASSPTNRLNTEAFF.

The chain recombines TRBV11-2 with TRBJ1-5; D is uncertain. The CDR3 sequence is 15 residues long. Germline CDR1 SGHAT, CDR2 FQNNGV. V was shortened by 1 base and J by 1 base, with 8 bases between the two germline ends. The CDR3 DNA follows: TGTGCCAGCAGCTTAGCCGGACCGAGCAATCAGCCCCAGCATTTT. Its translation is CASSLAGPSNQPQHF. Looking up the rest from reference TRBV11-2 and TRBJ1-5 gives the full variable domain: EAGVAQSPRYKIIEKRQSVAFWCNPISGHATLYWYQQILGQGPKLLIQFQNNGVVDDSQLPKDRFSAERLKGVDSTLKIQPAKLEDSAVYLCASSLAGPSNQPQHFGDGTRLSIL.

The chain's CDR3 is CASSLVGTGNSYGYTF. For the CDR3, the DNA is TGTGCCAGCAGTTTAGTCGGGACAGGGAATAGTTATGGCTACACCTTC. The chain joins TRBV27 to TRBJ1-2, with 9 bases identical to TRBD1. The germline gives CDR1 MNHEY, CDR2 SMNVEV (reference sequence). V trimming: 2 bases; J trimming: 5 bases; junction bases outside the gene matches: 9. The CDR3 is made up of 16 amino acids.

V gene TRBV25-1 combines with J gene TRBJ1-1; tentative D call: TRBD1 (5 bases). CDR3 length: 12 amino acids. Germline CDR1 is MGHDK and CDR2 is SYGVNS. Trimming took off 11 bases at V and 5 bases at J, with 15 bases between the two ends. The DNA of the CDR3 is TGTGCCGCGCGGGGCATCAAGACTGAAGCTTTCTTT. This codes for CAARGIKTEAFF.

This chain's CDR3 is CASSLDSGGPGDTQYF. The CDR3 DNA is TGCGCCAGCAGCTTGGATTCGGGAGGGCCGGGAGATACGCAGTATTTT. The chain carries TRBV5-1 and TRBJ2-3, with 8 positions matching TRBD2. The CDR3 is made up of 16 amino acids. Germline loops: CDR1 SGHRS, CDR2 YFSETQ. V was pared by 0 bases and J by 5 bases, with 8 bases of the junction left unmatched. Variable domain in full (rest from reference TRBV5-1 and TRBJ2-3): KAGVTQTPRYLIKTRGQQVTLSCSPISGHRSVSWYQQTPGQGLQFLFEYFSETQRNKGNFPGRFSGRQFSNSRSEMNVSTLELGDSALYLCASSLDSGGPGDTQYFGPGTRLTVL.

This chain uses TRBV19 with TRBJ2-1; D call uncertain. Germline V gene sequence: CDR1 LNHDA, CDR2 SQIVND (reference sequence). V lost 6 bases and J lost 5, with 8 bases in between. The length of the CDR3 is 12 residues. Here the CDR3 reads CASSNAHNEQFF. CDR3 in DNA: TGTGCCAGTAGCAACGCCCACAATGAGCAGTTCTTC.

V and J are TRBV2 and TRBJ1-1; D gene ambiguous. The CDR3 is 13 amino acids. From germline, CDR1 is SNHLY and CDR2 FYNNEI. Trimming took off 2 bases at V and 9 bases at J, with 13 bases between the two ends. Written as DNA, the CDR3 is TGTGCCAGCAGTGAACGCCCGGGCAGCCAAGCTTTCTTT. Translated, it gives CASSERPGSQAFF.

This chain joins TRBV19 and TRBJ2-3; TRBD2 agrees at 11 bases. CDR3 length equals 14 residues. CDR1 is LNHDA and CDR2 is SQIVND in the germline V gene (reference sequence). V shed 4 bases, J shed 7 bases, and the junction held 4 bases outside the gene matches. CDR3 sequence reads: CASSRGLAENTQYF. The CDR3 DNA reads TGTGCCAGTAGTAGGGGACTAGCGGAAAATACGCAGTATTTT.

This clonotype showed up just once. The J gene is TRBJ2-7, the V gene TRBV15; TRBD2 is a possible D gene (7 bases). V gave up 0 bases and J gave up 4 bases, with 13 bases separating them. Per the germline V gene, CDR1 is LNHNV and CDR2 is YYDKDF (reference sequence). This CDR3 has 15 amino acids. CDR3 in DNA: TGTGCCACCAGCAGAGATACGGGGGGCTTATACGAGCAGTACTTC. Protein sequence: CATSRDTGGLYEQYF.

The chain couples TRBV10-2 to TRBJ2-7; TRBD1 matches at 7 bases. The CDR3 spans 14 residues. Trimming cost V 5 bases and J 4 bases; bases outside gene matches: 8. Germline assignment: CDR1 WSHSY and CDR2 SAAADI. The CDR3 loop reads CASSPSAGGYEQYF. The CDR3 DNA reads TGCGCCAGCAGTCCCTCGGCAGGGGGATACGAGCAGTACTTC.

The sample holds one count of this clonotype. The chain recombines TRBV30 with TRBJ2-7, with TRBD1 as a possible D gene (5 bases). Per the germline V gene, CDR1 is GTSNPN and CDR2 is SVGIG (reference sequence). V was cut by 5 bases and J by 7 bases, with 18 bases left in between. The CDR3 covers 13 residues. CDR3 sequence reads: CAWGRPTGHEQYF. The DNA for the CDR3 is TGTGCCTGGGGGCGACCTACAGGACATGAGCAGTACTTC.

This clonotype was seen a single time. This chain joins TRBV20-1 and TRBJ2-1; tentatively, D is TRBD1 or TRBD2 (6 bases each). This CDR3 is 15 amino acids long. The germline V gene encodes CDR1 DFQATT and CDR2 SNEGSKA (reference sequence). V was trimmed by 4 bases and J by 5 bases, leaving 18 bases between them. The CDR3 loop is CSATPWDRGHNEQFF. Here the CDR3 DNA reads TGCAGTGCTACCCCCTGGGACCGGGGGCACAATGAGCAGTTCTTC.

The chain is built from TRBV5-4 and TRBJ2-1, with TRBD2 as a possible D gene (6 bases). This CDR3 region has 16 residues. The germline gives CDR1 SGHNT, CDR2 YYREEE (reference sequence). Trimming cost V 2 bases and J 0 bases, with 12 bases left between them. The CDR3 is CASSFYRGSSYNEQFF. DNA for the CDR3: TGTGCCAGCAGCTTCTATCGGGGGAGCTCCTACAATGAGCAGTTCTTC.

The chain uses TRBV3-1 and TRBJ1-2, with D unresolved. The germline V gene encodes CDR1 LGHDT and CDR2 YNNKEL (reference sequence). The CDR3 has 14 amino acids. Trimming took 1 base from V and 2 from J, leaving 8 bases between them. The CDR3 sequence: CASSQGHVNYGYTF. The CDR3 DNA reads as TGTGCCAGCAGCCAAGGACACGTCAACTATGGCTACACCTTC.

The J gene is TRBJ2-5, the V gene TRBV2; D might be TRBD2 (5 bases). The V gene's germline CDR1 is SNHLY and CDR2 FYNNEI. Trimming removed 6 bases from V and 2 bases from J, with 10 bases in between. CDR3 length: 13 amino acids. DNA of the CDR3: TGTGCCAGCAGACCTAGCAGGCAAGAGACCCAGTACTTC. Residues: CASRPSRQETQYF.

The chain has TRBV24-1 and TRBJ2-1; no definite D call. Trimming left V 5 bases short and J 10 bases short, with 14 bases between. Germline V gives CDR1 KGHDR, CDR2 SFDVKD. The CDR3 has 13 amino acids. The DNA of the CDR3 is TGTGCCACCAGTGTTCCAGGACCTTCGGAGCAGTTCTTC. Translated, it gives CATSVPGPSEQFF.

This clonotype occurred once. The chain couples TRBV18 to TRBJ1-1; no clear D. The ends were cut back, 2 bases at V and 2 bases at J, with 6 bases in the middle. CDR1 is KGHSH and CDR2 is LQKENI in the germline V gene. The CDR3 runs 13 residues. CDR3 protein: CASSPIVNTEAFF. The CDR3 bases are TGTGCCAGCTCACCAATAGTCAACACTGAAGCTTTCTTT.

The V call is TRBV7-9, the J call TRBJ1-1, with D hard to call. The CDR3 consists of 15 residues. Germline assignment: CDR1 SEHNR and CDR2 FQNEAQ (reference sequence). The V end was cut by 5 bases, the J end by 3 bases, with 16 bases between. The DNA of the CDR3 is TGTGCCAGCAGCGCTAGCGGTGACGTGGACACTGAAGCTTTCTTT. Encoded protein: CASSASGDVDTEAFF. Based on the CDR3 plus reference TRBV7-9 and TRBJ1-1, the full variable domain is DTGVSQNPRHKITKRGQNVTFRCDPISEHNRLYWYRQTLGQGPEFLTYFQNEAQLEKSRLLSDRFSAERPKGSFSTLEIQRTEQGDSAMYLCASSASGDVDTEAFFGQGTRLTVV.

The gene calls are TRBV29-1 and TRBJ1-1, with TRBD1 matching over 10 bases. The CDR3 spans 14 residues. Germline V gives CDR1 SQVTM, CDR2 ANQGSEA. The ends lost 7 bases at V and 4 bases at J; junction bases unmatched: 9. The CDR3 nucleotides read TGCAGCGGCCGAAAGACAGGGGGCGCCACTGAAGCTTTCTTT. This gives the protein CSGRKTGGATEAFF.

This chain joins TRBV7-9 and TRBJ2-7, with D unclear. V was shortened by 10 bases and J by 7 bases, with 14 bases between the two germline ends. Per the germline V gene, CDR1 is SEHNR and CDR2 is FQNEAQ (reference sequence). This CDR3 has 11 amino acids. CDR3 in amino acids: CANKLNGEQYF. Written as DNA, the CDR3 is TGTGCCAACAAGCTTAATGGGGAGCAGTACTTC.

The chain is built from TRBV6-5 and TRBJ2-5, with D possibly matching TRBD2 (6 bases). V was cut by 7 bases and J by 2 bases, with 14 bases left in between. The CDR3 contains 14 residues. Per germline, CDR1 MNHEY and CDR2 SVGAGI. CDR3 sequence reads: CASMGFSGQETQYF. DNA for the CDR3: TGTGCCAGCATGGGATTTAGCGGTCAAGAGACCCAGTACTTC.

The V gene is TRBV19, the J gene TRBJ1-5; D ambiguous. CDR1 and CDR2 (germline): LNHDA, SQIVND (reference sequence). The CDR3 spans 13 residues. Deletions cut 7 bases from V and 7 bases from J, with 14 bases between. The CDR3 reads CASTLRVGQPQHF. The CDR3 DNA follows: TGTGCCAGTACTCTCCGGGTGGGCCAGCCCCAGCATTTT.

This chain connects TRBV11-1 to TRBJ2-1, with D perhaps TRBD1 (6 bases). Trimming took 5 bases from V and 8 from J, leaving 28 bases between them. The CDR3 loop spans 18 amino acids. The V gene's germline CDR1 is SGHAT and CDR2 FQDESV (reference sequence). The CDR3 DNA reads as TGTGCCAGCAGCCCCACGATACAGCGCAGGGCTAGGGGGTATGAGCAGTTCTTC. Translation gives CASSPTIQRRARGYEQFF.

The V call is TRBV11-2, the J call TRBJ2-5; D possibly uses TRBD1 or TRBD2 (6 bases each). Germline CDR1 and CDR2: SGHAT and FQNNGV. The V end was cut by 10 bases, the J end by 4 bases, with 22 bases between. This CDR3 comprises 15 residues. CDR3 in DNA: TGTGCCATCCGCGCGGGAAGGGGGAGTTTAGAGACCCAGTACTTC. Translating gives CAIRAGRGSLETQYF.

DNA for the CDR3: TGTGCCAGCAGCCAAGGGACCCCTGGGGCCAACGTCCTGACTTTC. Translating gives CASSQGTPGANVLTF. This rearrangement joins TRBV3-1 to TRBJ2-6; D remains ambiguous. The germline V gene encodes CDR1 LGHDT and CDR2 YNNKEL (reference sequence). The CDR3 is 15 residues long. V shed 1 base and J shed 2 bases, with 6 bases lying between them. The full variable domain, completed using reference TRBV3-1 and TRBJ2-6, is DTAVSQTPKYLVTQMGNDKSIKCEQNLGHDTMYWYKQDSKKFLKIMFSYNNKELIINETVPNRFSPKSPDKAHLNLHINSLELGDSAVYFCASSQGTPGANVLTFGAGSRLTVL.

This chain connects TRBV2 to TRBJ2-7; 8 nucleotides match TRBD1. CDR3 length: 14 residues. From germline, CDR1 is SNHLY and CDR2 FYNNEI. Trimming cost V 3 bases and J 5 bases; bases outside gene matches: 6. CDR3 sequence (DNA): TGTGCCAGCAGTGAGGGCAGGGGGCCACACGAGCAGTACTTC. Encoded protein: CASSEGRGPHEQYF.

CDR3 sequence reads: CASSLVGLALDEQFF. The DNA for the CDR3 is TGTGCCAGCAGCTTGGTCGGGCTAGCGTTGGATGAGCAGTTCTTC. This chain uses TRBV5-6 with TRBJ2-1; D may be TRBD2 (6 bases). CDR1 and CDR2 (germline): SGHDT, YYEEEE. V was shortened by 0 bases and J by 8 bases, with 15 bases between the two germline ends. The CDR3 length is 15 residues.